The subject of this entry is one T cell receptor beta chain. This sample was included in a study of preoperative IRX-2 immunotherapy in early breast cancer. The treatment: preoperative locoregional IRX-2 cytokine immunotherapy. Patients received preoperative, locoregional IRX-2 cytokine immunotherapy in a phase Ib study. Trimming left V 6 bases short and J 2 bases short, with 10 bases between. This CDR3 is built from 13 residues. The germline CDR1 and CDR2 sequences are MNHGY and SAAAGT. The protocol was immunoSEQ multiplex PCR, while the TCRdb copy is restricted to in-frame clones and leaves out a portion. The profile covers roughly 93,000 clones, with about nine tenths appearing a single time and 2% to 2.5% taken by the ten largest.

The sequences come from tumor tissue, collected after IRX-2 immunotherapy. This sequence originates from a human donor with breast cancer. This rearrangement joins TRBV6-8 to TRBJ1-2; D is undetermined. The CDR3 loop reads CASRGGVNYGYTF. In DNA form, the CDR3 reads TGTGCCAGCAGGGGAGGAGTGAACTATGGCTACACCTTC.